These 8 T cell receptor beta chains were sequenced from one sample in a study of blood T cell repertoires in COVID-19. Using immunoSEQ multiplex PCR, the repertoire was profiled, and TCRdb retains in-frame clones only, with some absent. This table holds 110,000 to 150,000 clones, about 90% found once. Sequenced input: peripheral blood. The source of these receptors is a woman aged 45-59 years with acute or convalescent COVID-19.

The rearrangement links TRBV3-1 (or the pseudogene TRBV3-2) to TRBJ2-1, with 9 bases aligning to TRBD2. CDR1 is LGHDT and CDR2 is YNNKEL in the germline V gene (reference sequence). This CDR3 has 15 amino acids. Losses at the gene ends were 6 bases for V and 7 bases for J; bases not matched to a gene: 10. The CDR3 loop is CASSLEGLAINEQFF. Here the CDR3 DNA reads TGTGCCAGCAGTCTAGAGGGACTAGCAATTAATGAGCAGTTCTTC.

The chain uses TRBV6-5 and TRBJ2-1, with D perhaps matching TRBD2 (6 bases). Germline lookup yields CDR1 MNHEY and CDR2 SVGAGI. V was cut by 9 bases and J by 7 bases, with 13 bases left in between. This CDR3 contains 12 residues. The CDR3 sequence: CASMTGENEQFF. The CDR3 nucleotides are TGTGCCAGTATGACGGGAGAGAATGAGCAGTTCTTC.

The CDR3 nucleotides are TGTGCCAGCAGCGCCCCTCTGGGGACTAGCATCAATGAGCAGTTCTTC. Its protein is CASSAPLGTSINEQFF. This chain uses TRBV9 with TRBJ2-1; TRBD2 matches at 9 bases. Unmatched junction bases numbered 10, after V lost 3 bases and J lost 6 bases. The germline V gene encodes CDR1 SGDLS and CDR2 YYNGEE. This CDR3 region has 16 residues. Filled out from reference TRBV9 and TRBJ2-1, the complete variable domain reads DSGVTQTPKHLITATGQRVTLRCSPRSGDLSVYWYQQSLDQGLQFLIQYYNGEERAKGNILERFSAQQFPDLHSELNLSSLELGDSALYFCASSAPLGTSINEQFFGPGTRLTVL.

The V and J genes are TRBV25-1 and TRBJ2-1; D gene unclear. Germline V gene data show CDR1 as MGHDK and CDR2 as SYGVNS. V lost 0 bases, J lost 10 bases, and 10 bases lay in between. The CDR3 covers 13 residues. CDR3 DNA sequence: TGTGCCAGCAGTGAATACTCTGGAGTGGAGCAGTTCTTC. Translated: CASSEYSGVEQFF.

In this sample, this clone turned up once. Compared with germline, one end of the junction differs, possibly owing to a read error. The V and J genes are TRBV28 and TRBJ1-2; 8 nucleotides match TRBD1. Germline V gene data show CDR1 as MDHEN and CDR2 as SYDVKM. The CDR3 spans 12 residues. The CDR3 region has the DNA TGTGCCGGCAGGGGGCGCACCTATGGCTACACCTTC. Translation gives CAGRGRTYGYTF.

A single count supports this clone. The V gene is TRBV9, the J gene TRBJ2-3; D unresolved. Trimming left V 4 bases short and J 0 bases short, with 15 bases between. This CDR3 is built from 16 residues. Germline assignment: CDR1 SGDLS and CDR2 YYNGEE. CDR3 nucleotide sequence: TGTGCCAGCAGCACCCCGCCTGAGGAAAGCACAGATACGCAGTATTTT. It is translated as CASSTPPEESTDTQYF. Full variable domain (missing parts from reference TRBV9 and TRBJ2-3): DSGVTQTPKHLITATGQRVTLRCSPRSGDLSVYWYQQSLDQGLQFLIQYYNGEERAKGNILERFSAQQFPDLHSELNLSSLELGDSALYFCASSTPPEESTDTQYFGPGTRLTVL.

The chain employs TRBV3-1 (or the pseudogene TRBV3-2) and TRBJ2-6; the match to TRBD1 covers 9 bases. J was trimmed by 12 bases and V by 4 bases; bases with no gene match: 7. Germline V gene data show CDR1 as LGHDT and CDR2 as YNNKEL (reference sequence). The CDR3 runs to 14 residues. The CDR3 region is CASSLQGANAVLTF. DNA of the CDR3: TGTGCCAGCAGCCTACAGGGGGCGAATGCCGTCCTGACTTTC.

CDR3 DNA: TGCGCCAGCAGCTGGGGGACTAGCGGGAGCCGTAGCACAGATACGCAGTATTTT. Amino acids: CASSWGTSGSRSTDTQYF. The V and J genes are TRBV5-1 and TRBJ2-3; TRBD2 matches at 14 bases. Germline V gene sequence: CDR1 SGHRS, CDR2 YFSETQ. This CDR3 contains 18 residues. V lost 3 bases to trimming and J lost 0 bases; unmatched junction nucleotides: 6.